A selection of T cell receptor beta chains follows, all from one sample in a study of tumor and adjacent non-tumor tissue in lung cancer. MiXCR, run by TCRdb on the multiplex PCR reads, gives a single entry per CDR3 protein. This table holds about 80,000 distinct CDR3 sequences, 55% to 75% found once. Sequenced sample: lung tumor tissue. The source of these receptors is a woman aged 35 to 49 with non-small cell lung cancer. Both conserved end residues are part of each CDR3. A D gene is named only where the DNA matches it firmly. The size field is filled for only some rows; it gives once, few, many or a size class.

CSVDSGGSVANVLIF,TGCAGCGTTGATTCCGGGGGCTCCGTGGCCAACGTCCTGATTTTC,TRBJ2-6,NA,TRBV29-1,NA
CGSSSRTSGWAQQYF,TGTGGCAGCAGCTCCAGGACTAGCGGGTGGGCCCAGCAGTACTTC,TRBJ2-7,NA,TRBV11-3,TRBD2
CVSGPDSTKNIQYF,TGTGTCAGCGGCCCAGACTCGACCAAAAACATTCAGTACTTC,TRBJ2-4,NA,TRBV6-6,NA
CASSMSGTRGIQYF,TGTGCCAGCAGCATGTCCGGGACCCGAGGGATCCAGTACTTC,TRBJ2-5,few,TRBV7-9,NA
CGVGSGGSGTSALTF,TGCGGCGTTGGTTCCGGGGGCTCTGGGACCAGCGCCCTGACTTTC,TRBJ2-6,NA,TRBV29-1,NA
CANSLGPQAYYEQYF,TGTGCCAACAGCCTGGGCCCACAGGCCTATTACGAACAGTACTTC,TRBJ2-7,NA,TRBV6-6,NA
CASAKVINTQYF,TGTGCCAGCGCGAAGGTGATAAATACGCAGTATTTT,TRBJ2-3,NA,TRBV6-6,NA
CASSLIHRATYEQYF,TGTGCCAGCAGCTTAATCCACAGGGCCACGTACGAGCAGTACTTC,TRBJ2-7,once,TRBV11-2,NA
CASGANSQGAGETQYF,TGCGCCAGCGGCGCTAACTCACAGGGGGCTGGAGAGACCCAGTACTTC,TRBJ2-5,NA,TRBV5-1,TRBD1
CSVNEGLGTDKQYF,TGCAGCGTTAACGAGGGGTTGGGCACAGATAAGCAATATTTT,TRBJ2-3,NA,TRBV29-1,NA
CASLAGGRTGERFF,TGTGCCAGTCTAGCGGGAGGTCGGACCGGGGAGCGGTTTTTT,TRBJ2-2,many,TRBV7-9,TRBD2
CAGSLDGQGGSDAQYF,TGTGCCGGCAGCTTAGATGGACAGGGCGGATCAGATGCGCAGTATTTT,TRBJ2-3,NA,TRBV11-2,TRBD1
CASSEDRMSTDTQYF,TGCGCCAGCAGTGAGGACAGGATGAGCACAGATACGCAGTATTTT,TRBJ2-3,NA,TRBV10-2,NA
CVSRGLAGAQETQYF,TGCGTCAGCAGAGGACTAGCGGGGGCACAAGAGACTCAGTACTTC,TRBJ2-5,NA,TRBV10-2,TRBD2
CSATGGSSYEQYF,TGCAGCGCTACAGGTGGGAGCTCCTACGAGCAGTACTTC,TRBJ2-7,many,TRBV20-1,NA
CASNLRGAGYSPLHF,TGTGCCAGCAACTTACGTGGGGCCGGTTATTCACCCCTCCACTTT,TRBJ1-6,NA,TRBV11-3,NA
CASRYRSLPYEQYF,TGTGCCAGCAGGTACCGGTCCCTACCCTACGAGCAGTACTTC,TRBJ2-7,once,TRBV14,NA
CASNGQDRTSGRAWYEQYF,TGCGCCAGTAACGGACAGGACCGGACTAGTGGGAGGGCCTGGTACGAGCAGTACTTC,TRBJ2-7,once,TRBV10-1,NA
CTNSRTGFEQYF,TGTACTAACAGCCGGACAGGGTTCGAGCAGTACTTC,TRBJ2-7,few,TRBV11-2,TRBD1
CASSLVRWRAQEAQYF,TGTGCCAGCAGCTTAGTTAGGTGGAGGGCCCAAGAGGCCCAGTACTTC,TRBJ2-5,NA,TRBV11-2,NA
CASSLVSISYVQYF,TGTGCCAGCAGCTTAGTCTCAATCTCCTACGTACAGTACTTC,TRBJ2-7,NA,TRBV11-2,NA
CSAARSPYEHYF,TGCAGCGCGGCCCGGAGCCCCTACGAGCACTACTTC,TRBJ2-7,once,TRBV29-1,NA
CATGKGGGSSYKQYF,TGTGCCACAGGGAAGGGGGGCGGGAGCTCCTATAAGCAGTACTTC,TRBJ2-7,NA,TRBV12-3/TRBV12-4,NA